The 13 T cell receptor beta chains below were found in one sample sequenced in a study of blood T cell repertoires in COVID-19. Measured with immunoSEQ multiplex PCR; TCRdb has only the in-frame clones, and not every one. The sample consists of about 240,000 clones, 83% of them appearing once. Sequencing input: PBMCs or T cells enriched from blood (not recorded which). The receptors stem from a woman aged 40 to 55 who had been exposed to COVID-19.

J is TRBJ1-4 and V is TRBV7-3; D ambiguous. This CDR3 contains 15 residues. Germline loops: CDR1 SGHTA, CDR2 FQGTGA. V gave up 0 bases and J gave up 2 bases, with 7 bases separating them. The CDR3 sequence is CASSLTRQTNEKLFF. CDR3 coding DNA: TGTGCCAGCAGCTTAACTCGCCAGACTAATGAAAAACTGTTTTTT.

V is TRBV19 and J is TRBJ2-2; D not resolved. The CDR3 extends over 14 amino acids. Germline V gene sequence: CDR1 LNHDA, CDR2 SQIVND (reference sequence). Trimming stripped 2 bases from V and 4 bases from J, with 8 bases between. The CDR3 reads CASSIQSGTGELFF. In DNA form, the CDR3 reads TGTGCCAGTAGTATACAATCAGGCACCGGGGAGCTGTTTTTT.

There are a few counts of this clone. The chain uses TRBV27 and TRBJ1-1, with a weak D call TRBD1 (5 bases). The CDR3 loop spans 13 amino acids. Germline-derived CDR1 and CDR2 are MNHEY and SMNVEV (reference sequence). The germline V and J ends were trimmed by 3 bases and 5 bases, with 10 bases remaining between them. Here the CDR3 reads CASSFRGVTEAFF. The CDR3 bases are TGTGCCAGCAGTTTTCGGGGGGTTACTGAAGCTTTCTTT.

The V and J genes are TRBV2 and TRBJ1-5; 8 bases are shared with TRBD1. CDR1 and CDR2 from the germline V gene are SNHLY and FYNNEI. The CDR3 is made up of 18 amino acids. After removal of 6 bases from V and 0 bases from J, the junction contained 13 bases not matched to a gene. As DNA, the CDR3 is TGTGCCAGCAGCCCCGGTGGGACAGGACCTGCTAGCAATCAGCCCCAGCATTTT. Translating it yields CASSPGGTGPASNQPQHF.

The rearrangement links TRBV5-1 to TRBJ2-5; a weak D match, TRBD1 (5 bases). Germline lookup yields CDR1 SGHRS and CDR2 YFSETQ. CDR3 length equals 13 residues. The ends were cut back, 4 bases at V and 5 bases at J, with 12 bases in the middle. CDR3 region: CASSPLGRETQYF. CDR3 nucleotide sequence: TGCGCCAGCAGCCCTCTGGGGCGGGAGACCCAGTACTTC.

The rearrangement links TRBV9 to TRBJ1-2; 8 positions match TRBD1. CDR3 length: 15 amino acids. The V and J ends lost 4 bases and 0 bases, in that order; junction bases with no gene match: 5. Germline CDR1 reads SGDLS; CDR2 reads YYNGEE. CDR3 sequence reads: CASSPQGGSNYGYTF. CDR3 DNA sequence: TGTGCCAGCAGCCCACAGGGGGGTTCTAACTATGGCTACACCTTC.

The genes are TRBV3-1 (or the pseudogene TRBV3-2) and TRBJ2-5; D is perhaps TRBD2 (7 bases). V lost 4 bases and J 4 bases, leaving 22 bases between the germline ends. The CDR3 is 17 amino acids. Germline lookup yields CDR1 LGHDT and CDR2 YNNKEL (reference sequence). CDR3 sequence: CASSLRQAMRGGETQYF. CDR3 coding DNA: TGTGCCAGCAGCCTACGGCAGGCTATGAGGGGGGGAGAGACCCAGTACTTC.

The V gene is TRBV20-1, the J gene TRBJ1-2, with D maybe TRBD1 (6 bases). V was trimmed by 8 bases and J by 2 bases, leaving 9 bases between them. There are 11 residues in the CDR3. Germline assignment: CDR1 DFQATT and CDR2 SNEGSKA (reference sequence). In DNA, the CDR3 is TGCAGTAGCCAGGGGAACTATGGCTACACCTTC. Protein sequence: CSSQGNYGYTF.

V is TRBV5-1 and J is TRBJ1-2; 10 nucleotides match TRBD1. Germline CDR1 and CDR2: SGHRS and YFSETQ. The ends lost 0 bases at V and 7 bases at J; junction bases unmatched: 6. The CDR3 runs to 15 residues. The CDR3 DNA reads as TGCGCCAGCAGCTTGGATGGACAGGGGGAAAGTGGCTACACCTTC. This codes for CASSLDGQGESGYTF.

This chain connects TRBV5-4 to TRBJ2-5; 7 nucleotides align to TRBD1. The ends lost 5 bases at V and 3 bases at J; junction bases unmatched: 4. This CDR3 spans 13 amino acids. Germline V CDR1 and CDR2: SGHNT, YYREEE (reference sequence). The CDR3, as DNA: TGTGCCAGCAGTAGAACAGGGGAAGAGACCCAGTACTTC. Protein sequence: CASSRTGEETQYF.

This clone was counted once. The gene calls are TRBV7-2 and TRBJ1-4, with D possibly matching TRBD1 (5 bases). V shed 1 base and J shed 7 bases, with 10 bases lying between them. The CDR3 is made up of 14 amino acids. Germline CDR1 and CDR2: SGHTA and FQGNSA. This CDR3 is CASSLGQYGEKLFF. Written as DNA, the CDR3 is TGTGCCAGCAGCTTAGGACAGTACGGTGAAAAACTGTTTTTT.

The chain carries TRBV27 and TRBJ2-3; D perhaps matches TRBD1 (6 bases). Germline V gene lookup returns CDR1 MNHEY and CDR2 SMNVEV (reference sequence). This CDR3 contains 14 residues. The V and J ends lost 5 bases and 8 bases respectively, with 17 bases between them. The CDR3: CASSRMGAHPTQYF. The CDR3 DNA reads as TGTGCCAGCAGTAGAATGGGGGCCCACCCTACGCAGTATTTT.

This chain joins TRBV6-1 and TRBJ1-2; 8 bases map to TRBD1. The ends lost 3 bases at V and 5 bases at J; junction bases unmatched: 11. CDR1 and CDR2 (germline): MNHNS, SASEGT. The CDR3 loop spans 16 amino acids. CDR3 sequence: CASSDPGQGIGYGYTF. Here the CDR3 DNA reads TGTGCCAGCAGTGACCCTGGACAGGGTATTGGGTATGGCTACACCTTC.